The 5 T cell receptor beta chains below come from one sample, sequenced in a study of tumor-infiltrating lymphocytes in primary liver carcinoma. Germline DNA was also extracted, and blood RNA derived from unsorted whole blood. From approximately 500 ng total RNA, TCR beta cDNA was generated with a primer in the constant region. Three nested multiplex PCR rounds of slightly modified ARM-PCR generated TCR beta libraries. A C-beta reverse primer was combined with TRBV1-TRBV30 forward primers in the first two PCR rounds, and each round had 9 to 10 cycles. Each CDR3 protein is one row after TCRdb ran MiXCR on the multiplex PCR reads. The profile shows fewer than 350,000 distinct CDR3 sequences, about 61% of them singletons. Source material: peripheral blood. These receptors came from a man in his forties or fifties with primary liver carcinoma and hepatitis B virus infection.

About this clonotype: A much larger clone lies a single base off, so this may be a read error. This chain connects TRBV10-3 to TRBJ1-5, with D uncertain. The CDR3 loop spans 15 amino acids. CDR1 is ENHRY and CDR2 is SYGVKD in the germline V gene. The CDR3 sequence is CSISESSLADQPQHF. The DNA for the CDR3 is TGTTCCATCAGTGAGTCGAGCCTAGCCGATCAGCCCCAGCATTTT.

In regard to this clonotype: Just one base apart from a much larger clone, this may be a read error. The V gene is TRBV6-5, the J gene TRBJ1-1; tentatively, D is TRBD1 (5 bases). The CDR3 has 14 amino acids. Germline V gene sequence: CDR1 MNHEY, CDR2 SVGAGI. The CDR3 spells CASSDFGGSTEVFF. The CDR3 nucleotides are TGTGCCAGCAGTGATTTTGGGGGTAGCACTGAAGTTTTCTTT.

With regard to this clonotype: One end of the junction is discordant with germline, which a read error may explain. V usage is TRBV4-3 and J usage is TRBJ2-1; 8 nucleotides line up with TRBD1. This CDR3 has 17 amino acids. Germline values: CDR1 LGHNA, CDR2 YSLEER. CDR3 loop: CASSQNPSDRVYNEQSF. The CDR3 coding sequence is TGCGCCAGCAGCCAAAATCCCTCGGACAGGGTCTACAATGAGCAGTCCTTC.

On this clonotype itself: Possible read error: a much larger clone is one base away. The chain recombines TRBV6-5 with TRBJ2-3; 9 bases map to TRBD2. CDR3 length: 17 amino acids. Germline assignment: CDR1 MNHEY and CDR2 SVGAGI. The CDR3 sequence is CVSWAGGPRAQLDTQYF. For the CDR3, the DNA is TGTGTCAGCTGGGCGGGAGGGCCTCGTGCGCAATTGGATACGCAGTATTTT.

V is TRBV11-3 and J is TRBJ2-1; the D is unclear. The germline gives CDR1 SGHNT, CDR2 YENEEA. CDR3 size: 16 residues. Trimming pared 5 bases from V and 7 bases from J, leaving 21 bases between. The CDR3 region is CASSMSSTSWMNEQFF. The CDR3 DNA sequence: TGTGCCAGCAGCATGTCTTCGACAAGCTGGATGAATGAGCAGTTCTTC.